This paragraph reports one TCR beta chain. Recently diagnosed hyperthyroidism of less than 2 months' duration affected patients aged 18 to 65. This record comes from a study of T cells in Graves' hyperthyroidism and ophthalmopathy. Across the study: Initial diagnosis, before any treatment, was when peripheral blood was collected.

Using RNA transcripts as the source, TCR beta CDR3 regions were amplified. Using the HTBI primer set, a first-round RT-PCR was run on the TCR CDR3. Each CDR3 protein is one row after TCRdb ran MiXCR on the multiplex PCR reads. This sample carries some 400,000 distinct CDR3 sequences, approximately 19% of them seen once, and the ten largest clones take around 3.6%. Germline CDR1 reads MNHNS; CDR2 reads SASEGT. There are 15 residues in the CDR3. V trimming: 6 bases; J trimming: 1 base; junction bases outside the gene matches: 6. The sample taken for sequencing was blood. The TCR originated in a young woman with Graves' hyperthyroidism. The chain is built from TRBV6-1 and TRBJ2-7, with 10 bases identical to TRBD1. The DNA of the CDR3 is TGTGCCAGCAGCCACCCGGGACAGGGGTCCTACGAGCAGTACTTC. Translation: CASSHPGQGSYEQYF.